This TCR beta chain was observed in a study of T cell responses to AZD1222 COVID-19 vaccine. The CDR3 contains 14 residues. Trimming left V 2 bases short and J 9 bases short, with 11 bases between. CDR1 is KGHSH and CDR2 is LQKENI in the germline V gene. Whole-study results and caveats: Possibly, clonal diversity was underestimated; donors were largely white British and included more females. Among AZD1222 vaccinees, only six or seven were seropositive at baseline.

TCRdb keeps only in-frame clones here, not all; method: immunoSEQ multiplex PCR. Found here are some 85,000 clones, 91% of them singletons; the top ten hold 6% to 9%. A note on this clone: Its specificity is unknown.

The chain couples TRBV18 to TRBJ1-6; D might be TRBD1 (5 bases). This TCR was recovered from an adult in good health. Here the sequenced sample was peripheral blood, taken on day 0 of AZD1222 vaccination. DNA of the CDR3: TGTGCCAGCTCACCAGCAGGGTCAGGTTCACCCCTCCACTTT. It translates to CASSPAGSGSPLHF. The full variable domain, in which reference TRBV18 and TRBJ1-6 provide the parts outside the CDR3, is NAGVMQNPRHLVRRRGQEARLRCSPMKGHSHVYWYRQLPEEGLKFMVYLQKENIIDESGMPKERFSAEFPKEGPSILRIQQVVRGDSAAYFCASSPAGSGSPLHFGNGTRLTVT.